The source of this TCR beta chain is a study of T cell repertoires in cytomegalovirus infection. On this clonotype itself: Antigen unknown.

Germline CDR1 and CDR2: SGHDT and YYEEEE. The CDR3 runs 14 residues. Trimming removed 0 bases at V and 0 bases at J, with 6 bases between. TCRdb used MiXCR to reprocess the reads, holding one entry per CDR3 protein. Here the sample spans fewer than 30,000 distinct CDR3 sequences, 20% to 25% being singletons. This TCR was recovered from a human donor in good health (CMV status not recorded). Some clones in this sample may be carry-over from other donors' samples. This chain connects TRBV5-6 to TRBJ1-2; D call uncertain. The starting material was CD8+ T cells from cultured PBMCs, obtained from culture after CMV antigen stimulation. The CDR3 reads CASSLGAANYGYTF. CDR3 nucleotides: TGTGCCAGCAGCTTGGGAGCAGCTAACTATGGCTACACCTTC.